This T cell receptor beta chain emerged from a study of blood T cell repertoires in COVID-19. Across the study: The samples span acute and convalescent COVID-19 from the United States, Italy and Spain.

The CDR3 has 19 residues. The V segment lost 4 bases and the J segment 4 bases; nucleotides outside the gene matches: 17. Germline V CDR1 and CDR2: SGHRS, YFSETQ. In the study's own analysis: Using reference gene primer amplification, nucleated cell counts were estimated. Repertoires were generated with immunoSEQ multiplex PCR, while TCRdb's copy carries only in-frame clones and drops some. Clone size and V and J calls were adopted from that table, with D and trimming inferred from the DNA. Of more than 150,000 clones in the sample, 60% to 80% were seen once. The chain couples TRBV5-1 to TRBJ1-3, with TRBD1 matching 10 bases. The sequenced sample consisted of peripheral blood. This receptor was obtained from a woman aged 70-85 years with acute or convalescent COVID-19. CDR3 DNA sequence: TGCGCCAGCAGCCCAGTCCCGGGACAGGGGACGCCGTCAGGAAACACCATATATTTT. This codes for CASSPVPGQGTPSGNTIYF.